The rows below give T cell receptor beta chains drawn from one sample of a study of T cells in Graves' hyperthyroidism and ophthalmopathy. Via MiXCR, TCRdb re-called the multiplex PCR reads, giving one row per CDR3 protein. The sample holds hundreds of thousands of distinct CDR3 sequences, 14% seen once. Material for sequencing was blood. Receptors originate from a woman in her late teens or twenties with Graves' hyperthyroidism. Both conserved end residues are part of each CDR3. D genes are given only for firm matches. Clone size is stated in some rows and not others, as once, few, many or a class when expanded.

v_call: TRBV20-1; cdr3_length: 16; d_call: NA; j_call: TRBJ2-3; clone_size: many; cdr3_nt: TGCAGTGCTAACGCTTTTAGCGGACCGAACACAGATACGCAGTATTTT; cdr3_aa: CSANAFSGPNTDTQYF
v_call: TRBV30; cdr3_length: 14; d_call: NA; j_call: TRBJ2-4; clone_size: few; cdr3_nt: TGTGCCTGGAGGGCGGGGCTAGCCAAAAACATTCAGTACTTC; cdr3_aa: CAWRAGLAKNIQYF
v_call: TRBV28; cdr3_length: 12; d_call: NA; j_call: TRBJ1-6; clone_size: few; cdr3_nt: TGTGCCAGCAGTCCTTTAAATTTACCCCTCCACTTT; cdr3_aa: CASSPLNLPLHF
v_call: TRBV6-2/TRBV6-3; cdr3_length: 13; d_call: TRBD2; j_call: TRBJ2-1; clone_size: once; cdr3_nt: TGTGCCAGCAGTTACTCAACTAGCGGGAAACAGTTCTTC; cdr3_aa: CASSYSTSGKQFF
v_call: TRBV2; cdr3_length: 15; d_call: NA; j_call: TRBJ2-7; clone_size: many; cdr3_nt: TGTGCCAGCAGTGAAATGGCCACGAGCTCCTACGAGCAGTACTTC; cdr3_aa: CASSEMATSSYEQYF
v_call: TRBV28; cdr3_length: 14; d_call: TRBD1; j_call: TRBJ2-7; clone_size: many; cdr3_nt: TGTGCCAGCAGTTCCCGGGACAGCGCCTACGAGCAGTACTTC; cdr3_aa: CASSSRDSAYEQYF
v_call: TRBV18; cdr3_length: 15; d_call: NA; j_call: TRBJ2-1; clone_size: many; cdr3_nt: TGTGCCAGCTCACTCTCCGGGGCTCCCTACAATGAGCAGTTCTTC; cdr3_aa: CASSLSGAPYNEQFF
v_call: TRBV5-6; cdr3_length: 18; d_call: TRBD2; j_call: TRBJ2-3; clone_size: few; cdr3_nt: TGTGCCAGCAGTCGGTTAGCGGGAGGGGGGGGTTACACAGATACGCAGTATTTT; cdr3_aa: CASSRLAGGGGYTDTQYF
v_call: TRBV19; cdr3_length: 15; d_call: NA; j_call: TRBJ2-1; clone_size: NA; cdr3_nt: TGTGCCAGTAGTCTCCGGACAAACGTTGACAATGAGCAGTTCTTC; cdr3_aa: CASSLRTNVDNEQFF
v_call: TRBV20-1; cdr3_length: 14; d_call: NA; j_call: TRBJ1-2; clone_size: many; cdr3_nt: TGCAGTGCTAGAGCTAGCTCCTCTAACTATGGCTACACCTTC; cdr3_aa: CSARASSSNYGYTF
v_call: TRBV30; cdr3_length: 18; d_call: TRBD2; j_call: TRBJ2-2; clone_size: NA; cdr3_nt: TGTGCCTGGAGTGTACTAGCGGGAGGGCCGATAAACACCGGGGAGCTGTTTTTT; cdr3_aa: CAWSVLAGGPINTGELFF
v_call: TRBV19; cdr3_length: 13; d_call: TRBD1; j_call: TRBJ1-1; clone_size: few; cdr3_nt: TGTGCCAGTAGCTCGACAGGGGTCACTGAAGCTTTCTTT; cdr3_aa: CASSSTGVTEAFF
v_call: TRBV5-5; cdr3_length: 16; d_call: TRBD1; j_call: TRBJ2-4; clone_size: few; cdr3_nt: TGTGCCAGCAGACCAGCCTACAGGGGGCTACAAAACATTCAGTACTTC; cdr3_aa: CASRPAYRGLQNIQYF
v_call: TRBV2; cdr3_length: 15; d_call: TRBD2; j_call: TRBJ2-7; clone_size: many; cdr3_nt: TGTGCCAGCAGTGGACTAGCGGGCGTAGGGGGCGAGCAGTACTTC; cdr3_aa: CASSGLAGVGGEQYF
v_call: TRBV3-1; cdr3_length: 13; d_call: NA; j_call: TRBJ2-5; clone_size: many; cdr3_nt: TGTGCCAGCAGCCAACGGGGTGAAGAGACCCAGTACTTC; cdr3_aa: CASSQRGEETQYF
v_call: TRBV7-8; cdr3_length: 17; d_call: TRBD2; j_call: TRBJ2-3; clone_size: many; cdr3_nt: TGTGCCAGCAGCTTAGTGGTAGCGGGAGGTCCCAAAGATACGCAGTATTTT; cdr3_aa: CASSLVVAGGPKDTQYF